The entry below describes one TCR beta chain. No antigen is known for it. Method: immunoSEQ multiplex PCR; TCRdb's copy keeps in-frame clones and lacks some. The profile shows some 280,000 clones, 90% to 95% of them singletons. These data originate in a study of T cell responses to AZD1222 COVID-19 vaccine. Overall study results and limits: The donors showed a predominance of white British ancestry and of females, with possible underestimation of clonal diversity. Baseline serology detected seropositivity in only 5 or 6 AZD1222 recipients.

From germline, CDR1 is MDHEN and CDR2 SYDVKM. The CDR3 length is 12 residues. Trimming took 3 bases from V and 4 from J, leaving 7 bases between them. The chain links TRBV28 to TRBJ2-7; D remains unclear. This material consisted of peripheral blood, taken 28 days after the second AZD1222 dose. This receptor was identified in an adult who received the AZD1222 COVID-19 vaccine. This CDR3 reads CASSFYGYEQYF. In nucleotides, the CDR3 is TGTGCCAGCAGTTTCTACGGGTACGAGCAGTACTTC. Full variable domain (rest looked up from reference TRBV28 and TRBJ2-7): DVKVTQSSRYLVKRTGEKVFLECVQDMDHENMFWYRQDPGLGLRLIYFSYDVKMKEKGDIPEGYSVSREKKERFSLILESASTNQTSMYLCASSFYGYEQYFGPGTRLTVT.